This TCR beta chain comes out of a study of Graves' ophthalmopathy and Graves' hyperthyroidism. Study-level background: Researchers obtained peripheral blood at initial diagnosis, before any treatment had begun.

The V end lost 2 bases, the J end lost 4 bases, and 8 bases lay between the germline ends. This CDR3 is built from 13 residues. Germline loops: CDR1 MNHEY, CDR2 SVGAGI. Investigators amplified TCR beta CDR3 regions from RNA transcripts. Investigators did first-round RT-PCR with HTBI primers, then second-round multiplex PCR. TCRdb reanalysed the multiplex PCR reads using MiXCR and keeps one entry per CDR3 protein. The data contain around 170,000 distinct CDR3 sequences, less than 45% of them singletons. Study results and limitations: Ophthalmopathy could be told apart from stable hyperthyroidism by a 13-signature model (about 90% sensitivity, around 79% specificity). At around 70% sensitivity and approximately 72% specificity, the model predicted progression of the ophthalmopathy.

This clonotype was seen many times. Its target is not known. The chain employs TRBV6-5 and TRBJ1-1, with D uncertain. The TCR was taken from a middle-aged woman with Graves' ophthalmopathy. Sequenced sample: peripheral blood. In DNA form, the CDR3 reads TGTGCCAGCAGTTACCGGGGTGTCACTGAAGCTTTCTTT. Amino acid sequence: CASSYRGVTEAFF.